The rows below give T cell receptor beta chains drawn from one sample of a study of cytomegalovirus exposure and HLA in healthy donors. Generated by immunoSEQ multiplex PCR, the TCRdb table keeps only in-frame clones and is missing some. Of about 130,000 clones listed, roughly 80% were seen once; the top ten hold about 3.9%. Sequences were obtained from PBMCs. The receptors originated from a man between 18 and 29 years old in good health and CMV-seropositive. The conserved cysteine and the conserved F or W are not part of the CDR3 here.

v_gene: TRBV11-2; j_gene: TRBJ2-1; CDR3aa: ASSLGGGVDNEQF
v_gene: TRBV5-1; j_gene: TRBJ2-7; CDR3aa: ASSLNPVPYEQY
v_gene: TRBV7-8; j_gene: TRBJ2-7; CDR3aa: ASSFRDRTYEQY
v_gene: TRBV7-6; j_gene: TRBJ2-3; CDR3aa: ASSHRTGGVAGTDTQY
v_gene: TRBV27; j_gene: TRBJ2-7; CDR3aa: ASRDRGPHEQY
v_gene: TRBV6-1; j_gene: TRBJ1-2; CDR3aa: ASSEYTKNYGYT
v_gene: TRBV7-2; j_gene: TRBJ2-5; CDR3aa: ASSLGPAGVETQY
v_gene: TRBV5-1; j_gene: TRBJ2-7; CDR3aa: ASSLDGGGLYEQY
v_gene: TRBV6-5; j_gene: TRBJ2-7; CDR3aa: ASSRRADRAYEQY
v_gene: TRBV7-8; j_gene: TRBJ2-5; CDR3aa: ASSSGLAGQETQY
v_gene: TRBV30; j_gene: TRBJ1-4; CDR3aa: AWSAPGQNEKLF
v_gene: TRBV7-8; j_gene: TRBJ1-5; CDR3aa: ASSLGIQDRGRLNQPQH
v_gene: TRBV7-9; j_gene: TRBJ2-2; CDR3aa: ASSLRGIANTGELF
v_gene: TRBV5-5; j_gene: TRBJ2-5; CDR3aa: ASSNTIRTSTETQY
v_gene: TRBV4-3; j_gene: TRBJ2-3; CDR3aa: ASSQVGLADHTDTQY
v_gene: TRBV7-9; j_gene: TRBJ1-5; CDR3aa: ASSFSGGGQPQH
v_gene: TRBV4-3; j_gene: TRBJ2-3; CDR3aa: ASSPRTGNPNTDTQY
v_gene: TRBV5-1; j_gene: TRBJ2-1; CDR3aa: ASSTGTDVYNEQF
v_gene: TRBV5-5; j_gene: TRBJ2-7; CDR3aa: ASSLVGTGGDEQY
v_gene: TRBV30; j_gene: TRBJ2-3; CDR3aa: AWSPSQRDTQY
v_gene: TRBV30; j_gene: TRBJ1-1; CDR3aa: AWSRDMNTEAF
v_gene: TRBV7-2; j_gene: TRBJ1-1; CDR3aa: ASSLSATPGAEAF
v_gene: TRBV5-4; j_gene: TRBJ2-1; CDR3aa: ASSWGQYNEQF